These T cell receptor beta chains were read from a single sample in a study of T-cell memory formation after mild COVID-19. TCRdb passed the 5' RACE reads through MiXCR, listing each CDR3 protein once. Counted here are 210,000 or so distinct CDR3 sequences, 15% to 20% occurring once; the ten biggest clones make up 2.4%. Material for sequencing was PBMCs or a T cell subset sorted from them (not recorded which). These TCRs come from an adult woman who had mild COVID-19 (a few samples of this study predate the infection). Cell type and time point are not known. CDR3s include the opening cysteine and the closing phenylalanine or tryptophan. A D gene is named only where the DNA matches it firmly. The size field is filled for only some rows; it gives once, few, many or a size class.

v_gene	d_gene	j_gene	abundance	CDR3nt	CDR3aa
TRBV3-1	-	TRBJ1-1	-	TGTGCCAGCAGCCCGGCCGCGAACACTGAAGCTTTCTTT	CASSPAANTEAFF
TRBV20-1	-	TRBJ1-2	-	TGCAGTGCTAGGGGGGAAGAGGGATATGGCTACACCTTC	CSARGEEGYGYTF
TRBV3-1	-	TRBJ1-1	-	TGTGCCAGCAGACGTCAGGGGACTGAAGCTTTCTTT	CASRRQGTEAFF
TRBV7-3	-	TRBJ2-5	few	TGTGCCAGCAGCTACAGCCCGTTGAGGGGCGCGGGGACCCAGTACTTC	CASSYSPLRGAGTQYF
TRBV18	-	TRBJ2-3	-	TGTGCCAGCTCACCTTTCGGGACACCCACAGATACGCAGTATTTT	CASSPFGTPTDTQYF
TRBV7-3	-	TRBJ1-4	few	TGTGCCAGCAGCCTCGGAAGGGTAAATGAAAAACTGTTTTTT	CASSLGRVNEKLFF
TRBV20-1	-	TRBJ1-2	few	TGCAGTGCTAGCGAAGGGTATGGCTACACCTTC	CSASEGYGYTF
TRBV5-1	-	TRBJ2-7	few	TGCGCCAGCAGCCCTACCGGAGGGACGAGCTCCTACGAGCAGTACTTC	CASSPTGGTSSYEQYF
TRBV4-1	-	TRBJ2-6	few	TGCGCCAGCAGCCCCCGACAGTCTGGGGCCAACGTCCTGACTTTC	CASSPRQSGANVLTF
TRBV5-4	TRBD1	TRBJ1-1	-	TGTGCCAGCGGTTCAGTAACAGGGGGCTACACTGAAGCTTTCTTT	CASGSVTGGYTEAFF
TRBV12-3/TRBV12-4	TRBD1	TRBJ2-7	few	TGTGCCAGCAGTTACGCCGGACAGGGGAGTCCCTACGAGCAGTACTTC	CASSYAGQGSPYEQYF
TRBV29-1	TRBD1	TRBJ1-2	-	TGCAGCGTAGCCGGGACAGGGAATGGCTACACCTTC	CSVAGTGNGYTF
TRBV9	TRBD1	TRBJ2-3	few	TGTGCCAGCAGCGTAGGTAAAGGACAGGGATACACAGATACGCAGTATTTT	CASSVGKGQGYTDTQYF
TRBV9	TRBD2	TRBJ2-2	-	TGTGCCAGCAGCCCCGGGACTAGCGGGAGAGGCGGGGAGCTGTTTTTT	CASSPGTSGRGGELFF
TRBV5-1	TRBD1	TRBJ1-5	-	TGCGCCAGCAGTTTGGGACAGGGATGGGCTCAGCCCCAGCATTTT	CASSLGQGWAQPQHF
TRBV7-3	TRBD2	TRBJ2-3	few	TGTGCCAGCAGCCCCGGGACTAGCGGGAGGGCAGATACGCAGTATTTT	CASSPGTSGRADTQYF
TRBV25-1	TRBD1	TRBJ1-2	-	TGTGCCAGCAGCACAGGGGAGGCTGGCTACACCTTC	CASSTGEAGYTF
TRBV9	-	TRBJ2-5	-	TGTGCCAGCAGCGTAGCACCCCGGGAAGAGACCCAGTACTTC	CASSVAPREETQYF
TRBV6-1	-	TRBJ1-3	-	TGTGCCAGCAAGGGGGTGAAAGGGCTCTTTGGAAACACCATATATTTT	CASKGVKGLFGNTIYF
TRBV6-5	-	TRBJ1-2	few	TGTGCCAGCAGCTTGGACAGTCGAGTTGAATTTGGGAATTATGGCTACACCTTC	CASSLDSRVEFGNYGYTF
TRBV30	-	TRBJ1-4	few	TGTGCCTGGAGTAGCCCCACAGGACGCGAAAAACTGTTTTTT	CAWSSPTGREKLFF
TRBV11-2	TRBD2	TRBJ2-1	-	TGTGCCAGCAGCCGAGAGCAACTAGCGGGACCCTCCTACAATGAGCAGTTCTTC	CASSREQLAGPSYNEQFF
TRBV4-1	-	TRBJ2-1	-	TGCGCCAGCAGCCAAGAGGGAGCCTGGAGCTCCTACAATGAGCAGTTCTTC	CASSQEGAWSSYNEQFF
TRBV4-2	-	TRBJ1-1	few	TGTGCCAGCAGCCCACCGTCAGGACACTTCATGAACACTGAAGCTTTCTTT	CASSPPSGHFMNTEAFF
TRBV5-1	-	TRBJ2-1	-	TGCGCCAGCAGCTCCTTTCCAAATGAGCAGTTCTTC	CASSSFPNEQFF
TRBV5-1	-	TRBJ2-7	few	TGCGCCAGCAGCGAACGGACACACTCCTACGAGCAGTACTTC	CASSERTHSYEQYF
TRBV24-1	-	TRBJ2-2	-	TGTGCCACCAGTGATTCACCTGGGACACAAGTTACCGGGGAGCTGTTTTTT	CATSDSPGTQVTGELFF
TRBV12-3/TRBV12-4	-	TRBJ2-7	-	TGTGCCAGCAGTCCTCGTGCCGGGGAGCAGTACTTC	CASSPRAGEQYF
TRBV7-9	TRBD1	TRBJ2-7	many	TGTGCCAGCAGCTCTAACAGGGGGCAGGACGAGCAGTACTTC	CASSSNRGQDEQYF
TRBV29-1	-	TRBJ1-1	-	TGCAGCGTGGAAAGAGGGAACACTGAAGCTTTCTTT	CSVERGNTEAFF
TRBV20-1	-	TRBJ2-7	few	TGCAGTCCCCGACAGGCGGCCTTATTTGAGCAGTACTTC	CSPRQAALFEQYF
TRBV19	TRBD1	TRBJ2-5	many	TGTGCCAGTAGTATGCGGACTGGGGACAGAAAAGAGACCCAGTACTTC	CASSMRTGDRKETQYF
TRBV20-1	-	TRBJ2-5	few	TGCAGTGCTCCCCAGGGCTGGGAGGAGACCCAGTACTTC	CSAPQGWEETQYF
TRBV7-6	-	TRBJ2-5	many	TGTGCCAGCAGCCTAGCGAGACAAGAGACCCAGTACTTC	CASSLARQETQYF
TRBV9	-	TRBJ2-3	-	TGTGCCAGCAGCGTAAGGGGCAGGGACGGCACAGATACGCAGTATTTT	CASSVRGRDGTDTQYF
TRBV5-1	-	TRBJ2-5	-	TGCGCCAGCAGCTTGGTAGGGGAACAAGAGACCCAGTACTTC	CASSLVGEQETQYF
TRBV5-6	-	TRBJ2-7	-	TGTGCCAGCAGCCGCGATGGGGGGCAGTACTTC	CASSRDGGQYF
TRBV30	TRBD1	TRBJ1-5	-	TGTGCCTGGACTCATACCGGGACAGGGAGTCAGCCCCAGCATTTT	CAWTHTGTGSQPQHF
TRBV10-3	-	TRBJ1-4	few	TGTGCCATCAGTGAGCAAATGTCCGGGGCCGCAAAACTGTTTTTT	CAISEQMSGAAKLFF
TRBV4-2	-	TRBJ1-2	few	TGTGCCAGCAGCCAAGAGACAGGAGCTCGAAGCTACACCTTC	CASSQETGARSYTF
TRBV20-1	-	TRBJ1-1	few	TGCAGTGCTGTCCGACAGGTCAGGGACACTGAAGCTTTCTTT	CSAVRQVRDTEAFF
TRBV6-5	-	TRBJ1-5	-	TGTGCCAGCAGTTACTCCGACCAAGGGGATCAGCCCCAGCATTTT	CASSYSDQGDQPQHF
TRBV11-2	-	TRBJ2-3	many	TGTGCCAGCAGGCCCATCGGTGCTAGAGGAGACGGCACGCAGTATTTT	CASRPIGARGDGTQYF
TRBV7-3	-	TRBJ2-2	many	TGTGCCAGCAGCCGAACGCGACGAGGAGGCACCGGGGAGCTGTTTTTT	CASSRTRRGGTGELFF
TRBV3-1	-	TRBJ2-7	-	TGTGCCAGCAGCCAAATAGGCGAGCAGTACTTC	CASSQIGEQYF
TRBV15	-	TRBJ1-2	few	TGTGCCACCAGCACCCAGGGTTGGCTGGGATCCGATGGCTACACCTTC	CATSTQGWLGSDGYTF
TRBV4-2	-	TRBJ2-5	-	TGTGCCAGCAGCCAGGGAACCTTAAGGGAGACCCAGTACTTC	CASSQGTLRETQYF
TRBV29-1	-	TRBJ1-5	few	TGCAGCGTTGATTTTGGACAGAATCAGCCCCAGCATTTT	CSVDFGQNQPQHF
TRBV19	-	TRBJ2-5	-	TGTGCCAGTAGTAGCCAGCGGAGCGCGGAGACCCAGTACTTC	CASSSQRSAETQYF
TRBV2	-	TRBJ2-6	-	TGTGCCAGCAGGCCTCAGGGTGCAGGGGCCAACGTCCTGACTTTC	CASRPQGAGANVLTF
TRBV5-4	-	TRBJ2-5	-	TGTGCCAGCAGCCCCCGGGACCAGACCGCAGAGACCCAGTACTTC	CASSPRDQTAETQYF
TRBV12-3/TRBV12-4	-	TRBJ2-7	few	TGTGCCAGCAGCCCTCTCTGGTTCTTGGGGTCCTACGAGCAGTACTTC	CASSPLWFLGSYEQYF
TRBV3-1	-	TRBJ2-3	many	TGTGCCAGCAGCTCAGCGGCGGGCACAGATACGCAGTATTTT	CASSSAAGTDTQYF
TRBV6-6	TRBD2	TRBJ2-1	-	TGTGCCAGCAGTCTGCGACTAGCGGGTACTCACTACAATGAGCAGTTCTTC	CASSLRLAGTHYNEQFF
TRBV12-3/TRBV12-4	TRBD2	TRBJ2-1	-	TGTGCCAGCAGTGGAGTAGCGGGGTTAAGCTACAATGAGCAGTTCTTC	CASSGVAGLSYNEQFF
TRBV12-3/TRBV12-4	-	TRBJ2-2	many	TGTGCCAGCAGTTTTTGGGCCCGGGAGCTGTTTTTT	CASSFWARELFF
TRBV7-3	TRBD2	TRBJ2-5	-	TGTGCCAGCAGCCAAGCAGCGGGGGGGCGAGAGACCCAGTACTTC	CASSQAAGGRETQYF
TRBV7-2	-	TRBJ1-1	-	TGTGCCAGCAGCTTATCCCGGTCGAACACTGAAGCTTTCTTT	CASSLSRSNTEAFF